This T cell receptor beta chain was sequenced for a study of shared clonotypes between healthy human individuals (dated by TCRdb to 2020 to 2022). About the study as a whole: The cohort comprised a couple of women and a few men aged 18 to 49 years. To estimate repertoire size and how much clonotype sharing occurs between individuals, the study deeply sequenced the blood TCR repertoires of roughly 5 healthy adults. Each donor's leukapheresis produced roughly between roughly 0.85 and 9 billion PBMCs. For each donor, CD4 naive and CD4 memory were each given three plates, CD8 naive was given two plates, and CD8 memory was given one plate. Libraries were prepared and TCR repertoires were sequenced by different laboratories using diverse techniques, in order to increase sequencing depth and limit assay-specific biases. The investigation overall reported the following: Pairwise subsampling indicated that sequencing depth was expected to affect the degree of clonotype sharing among donors. Higher generation probabilities were observed for clonotypes shared by all four sorted-subset donors than for non-shared clonotypes. Even with the large sequencing depth, rarefaction of the sorted-subset datasets indicated that sequencing was incomplete. Sampling was limited to blood, and TCR repertoires in tissue likely differ from TCR repertoires in blood. Naive subsets generally had larger estimated clonotype richness than memory subsets. Approximately 5% of naive CD4, 3.5% of naive CD8, 2.3% of memory CD4, and approximately 0.39% of memory CD8 clonotypes were shared across a few donors. Because the study included a small number of donors, the genetic and exposure-history diversity represented was limited.

Using the deep immunoSEQ assay, TCR CDR3 regions were amplified from genomic DNA by multiplex PCR. Genomic DNA extracted from each cell subset was distributed evenly over all wells of several immunoSEQ 96-well plates, and each plate served as one replicate. For sorted subsets, roughly 190 ng of genomic DNA, equivalent to tens of thousands of T cell genomes, went into each replicate PCR. Purified libraries were quantified with a Qubit 3.0 fluorometer, sized on a Bioanalyzer 2100, and re-quantified with the KAPA Library Quantification kit. Every immunoSEQ 96-well plate was sequenced on a dedicated single-read 150-cycle Illumina NextSeq 550 flow cell. Per the authors' processing: Because the immunoSEQ output included only junctional sequences and no quality scores, the filtering could not be the same as the filtering used for full-length reads. To assign V/J genes and CDR3, sequences were annotated using PyIR, a Python wrapper for IgBLAST v1.9, with IMGT germline references. Reads with weak V/J assignments (E-value above 1e-6), missing CDR3, stop codons, out-of-frame junctions, or ambiguous translated residues were removed. V3J clonotypes were defined as sequences sharing an identical inferred V gene, J gene, and CDR3 amino acid sequence. Percentage overlap between repertoires was computed as shared unique clonotypes divided by the size of the smaller repertoire. Richness of each repertoire was evaluated using RTK rarefaction, the Chao1 estimator, and Recon v2.1 estimates of unobserved clonotypes. For all TCRbeta clonotypes obtained by the gDNA method from a handful of donors, generation probabilities were computed with OLGA. The immuneACCESS repertoire file appears here via TCRdb, limited to in-frame rearrangements. These files lack a portion of the clones; in checked studies, under half of the deficit traces to unresolved V genes, and the cause of the others is not known. V, J and clone size are those of that table, while D and trimming were read from the DNA. The sample records roughly 2,000,000 clones, less than 95% of which are singletons. The top ten clones comprise around 1% of the sample.

As encoded in the germline V gene, CDR1 is MGHRA while CDR2 is YSYEKL. From cysteine to phenylalanine, the CDR3 is 15 amino acids long. Of the read, only the CDR3 DNA is kept; its 45 bases are in frame from base 1. Trimming removed 3 bases from V and 0 bases from J, leaving 9 bases between the germline ends. CD8 naive samples were obtained by positive selection for CCR7 among CD45RO-negative cells, yielding a CD45RA+CCR7+ population from which TemRA cells were excluded. Donors were healthy HIV-negative adults with no recently reported acute infections or vaccinations. Every donor was a Caucasian adult living in Nashville, Tennessee, USA. Blood was collected by leukapheresis, and PBMCs were isolated by Ficoll-Histopaque density gradient centrifugation and then cryopreserved in liquid nitrogen vapor phase. Analytical flow cytometry was used to check the purity and quantity of every magnetically sorted T cell population. From each sorted fraction, genomic DNA was isolated and quantified by UV absorbance on a Nanodrop 2000c.

On this clone: Its antigen target is currently unknown. Base qualities are not recorded, but no much larger clone differs from it by a single base.

The TCR sequence derives from a man younger than 35 in good health. Sample: naive CD8+ T cells sorted from blood. This sample's cell subset or site label indicates: CD45RA+CCR7+. The chain uses TRBV4-1 and TRBJ1-5; the D segment cannot be called with confidence. CDR3 sequence: CASSQGSFSNQPQHF. The nucleotide sequence reads as follows: TGCGCCAGCAGCCAGGGGTCCTTTAGCAATCAGCCCCAGCATTTT.